This T cell receptor (beta chain) was documented in a study of beta chain features in type 1 diabetes. Overall study findings and caveats: Within each of all four CD4+ subsets, Type 1 diabetes patients had TCRB CDR3s that were moderately but significantly shorter.

This clone appeared a few times. Its target is unknown. V shed 5 bases and J 4 bases; nucleotides not matched to a gene: 13. The CDR3 is 16 residues long. Germline lookup yields CDR1 SEHNR and CDR2 FQNEAQ (reference sequence). The authors reverse transcribed all of the isolated RNA, so sequencing captured expressed TCRB transcripts. Sequencing was performed with immunoSEQ multiplex PCR; in TCRdb, only in-frame clones are kept and a portion is missing. The data contain approximately 17,000 clones, approximately 70% of them singletons. This chain joins TRBV7-9 and TRBJ2-5, with 7 bases lining up with TRBD2. This TCR derives from a man younger than 45 with type 1 diabetes. The sequencing sample was made of stem cell memory CD4+ T cells from blood. Here the CDR3 DNA reads TGTGCCAGCAGCGGGAGGGGCGGGTCCACCTTAGAGACCCAGTACTTC. It specifies CASSGRGGSTLETQYF.